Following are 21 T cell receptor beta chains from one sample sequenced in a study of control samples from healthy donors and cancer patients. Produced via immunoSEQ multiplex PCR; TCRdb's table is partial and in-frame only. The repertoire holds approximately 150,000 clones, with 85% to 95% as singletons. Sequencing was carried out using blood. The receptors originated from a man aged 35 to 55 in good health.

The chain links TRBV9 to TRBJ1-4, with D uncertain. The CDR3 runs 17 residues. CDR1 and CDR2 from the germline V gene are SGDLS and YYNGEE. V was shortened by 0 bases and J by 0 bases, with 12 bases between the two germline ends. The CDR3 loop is CASSVVDGVATNEKLFF. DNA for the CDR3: TGTGCCAGCAGCGTAGTGGATGGCGTGGCAACTAATGAAAAACTGTTTTTT.

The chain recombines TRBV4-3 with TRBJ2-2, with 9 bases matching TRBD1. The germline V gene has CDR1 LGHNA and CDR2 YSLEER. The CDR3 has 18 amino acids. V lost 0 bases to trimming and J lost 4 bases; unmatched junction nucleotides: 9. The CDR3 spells CASSQDGVYRGLTGELFF. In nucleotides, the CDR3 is TGCGCCAGCAGCCAAGATGGGGTGTACAGGGGGCTCACCGGGGAGCTGTTTTTT.

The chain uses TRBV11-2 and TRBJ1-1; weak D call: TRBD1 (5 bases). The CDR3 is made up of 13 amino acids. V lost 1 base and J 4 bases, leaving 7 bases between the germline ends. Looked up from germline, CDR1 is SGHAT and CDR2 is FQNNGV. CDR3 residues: CASSLGQFTEAFF. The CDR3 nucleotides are TGTGCCAGCAGCTTAGGACAGTTCACTGAAGCTTTCTTT. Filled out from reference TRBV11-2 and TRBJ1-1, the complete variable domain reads EAGVAQSPRYKIIEKRQSVAFWCNPISGHATLYWYQQILGQGPKLLIQFQNNGVVDDSQLPKDRFSAERLKGVDSTLKIQPAKLEDSAVYLCASSLGQFTEAFFGQGTRLTVV.

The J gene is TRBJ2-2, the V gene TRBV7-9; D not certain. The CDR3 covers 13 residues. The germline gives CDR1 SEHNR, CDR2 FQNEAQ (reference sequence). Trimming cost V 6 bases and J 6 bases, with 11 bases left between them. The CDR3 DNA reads TGTGCCAGCAGTTGGGTCGAGGCCGGGGAGCTGTTTTTT. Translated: CASSWVEAGELFF.

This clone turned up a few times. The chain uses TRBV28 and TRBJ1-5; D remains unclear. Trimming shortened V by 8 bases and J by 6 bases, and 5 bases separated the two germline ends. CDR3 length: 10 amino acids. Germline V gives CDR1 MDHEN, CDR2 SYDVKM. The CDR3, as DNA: TGTGCCAGCGGCCGTCAGCCCCAGCATTTT. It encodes CASGRQPQHF.

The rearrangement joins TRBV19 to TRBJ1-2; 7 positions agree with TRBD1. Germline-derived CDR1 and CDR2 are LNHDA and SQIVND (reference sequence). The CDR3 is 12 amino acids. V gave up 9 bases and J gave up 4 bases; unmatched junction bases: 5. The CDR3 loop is CARRQGPYGYTF. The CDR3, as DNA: TGTGCCAGGCGACAGGGCCCCTATGGCTACACCTTC.

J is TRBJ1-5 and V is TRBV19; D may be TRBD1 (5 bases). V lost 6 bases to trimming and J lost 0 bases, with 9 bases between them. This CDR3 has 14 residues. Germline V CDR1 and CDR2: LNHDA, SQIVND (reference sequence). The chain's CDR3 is CASRTGYSNQPQHF. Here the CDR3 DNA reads TGTGCCAGTAGAACAGGTTATAGCAATCAGCCCCAGCATTTT.

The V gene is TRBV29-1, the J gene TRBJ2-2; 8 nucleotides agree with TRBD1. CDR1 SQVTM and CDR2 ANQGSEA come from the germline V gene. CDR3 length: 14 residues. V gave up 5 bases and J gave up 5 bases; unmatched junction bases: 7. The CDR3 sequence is CSVRHRGVTGELFF. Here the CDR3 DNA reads TGCAGCGTTAGACACAGGGGGGTTACCGGGGAGCTGTTTTTT.

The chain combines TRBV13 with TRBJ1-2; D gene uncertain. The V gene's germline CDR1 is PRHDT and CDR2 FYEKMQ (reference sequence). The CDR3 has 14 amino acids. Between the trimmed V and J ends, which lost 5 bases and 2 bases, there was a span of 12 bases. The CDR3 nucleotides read TGTGCCAGCAGCCCGTCCGGAGGAAACTATGGCTACACCTTC. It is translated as CASSPSGGNYGYTF.

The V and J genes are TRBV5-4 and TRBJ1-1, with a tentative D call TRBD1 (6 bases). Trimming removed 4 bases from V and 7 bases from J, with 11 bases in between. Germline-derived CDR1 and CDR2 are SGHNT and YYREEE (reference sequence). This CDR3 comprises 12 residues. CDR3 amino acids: CASSPDRNEAFF. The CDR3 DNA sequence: TGTGCCAGCAGCCCCGACAGGAATGAAGCTTTCTTT.

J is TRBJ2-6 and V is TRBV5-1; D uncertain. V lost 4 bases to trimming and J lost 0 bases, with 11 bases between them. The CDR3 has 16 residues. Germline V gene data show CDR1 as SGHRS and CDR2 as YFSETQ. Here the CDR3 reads CASSLTSLSGANVLTF. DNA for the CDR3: TGCGCCAGCAGCCTCACCAGCCTCTCTGGGGCCAACGTCCTGACTTTC.

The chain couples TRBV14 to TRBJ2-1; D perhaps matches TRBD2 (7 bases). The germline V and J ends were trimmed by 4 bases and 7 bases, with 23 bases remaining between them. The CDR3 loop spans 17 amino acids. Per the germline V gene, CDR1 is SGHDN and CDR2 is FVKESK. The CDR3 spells CASSPRTGGREENEQFF. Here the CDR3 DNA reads TGTGCCAGCAGCCCAAGAACGGGGGGCAGGGAAGAAAATGAGCAGTTCTTC. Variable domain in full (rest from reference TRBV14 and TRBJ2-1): EAGVTQFPSHSVIEKGQTVTLRCDPISGHDNLYWYRRVMGKEIKFLLHFVKESKQDESGMPNNRFLAERTGGTYSTLKVQPAELEDSGVYFCASSPRTGGREENEQFFGPGTRLTVL.

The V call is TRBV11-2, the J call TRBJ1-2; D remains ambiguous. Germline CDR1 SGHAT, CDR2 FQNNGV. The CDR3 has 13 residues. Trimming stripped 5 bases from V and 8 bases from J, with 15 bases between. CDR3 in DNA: TGTGCCAGCAGCCCACGGACGGTTGCGGGCTACACCTTC. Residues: CASSPRTVAGYTF.

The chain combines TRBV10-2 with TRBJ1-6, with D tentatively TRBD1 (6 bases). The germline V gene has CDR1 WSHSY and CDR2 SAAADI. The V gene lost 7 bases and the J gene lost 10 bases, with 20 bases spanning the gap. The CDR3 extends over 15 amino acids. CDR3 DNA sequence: TGCGCCAGCAACCTGGAAGGGGGTGCCGGATCACCCCTCCACTTT. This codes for CASNLEGGAGSPLHF.

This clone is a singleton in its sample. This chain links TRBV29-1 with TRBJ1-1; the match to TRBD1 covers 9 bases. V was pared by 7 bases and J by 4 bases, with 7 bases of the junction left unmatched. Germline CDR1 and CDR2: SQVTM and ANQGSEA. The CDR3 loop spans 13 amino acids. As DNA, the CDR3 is TGCAGCGCCGGGACAGGGCGAATCACTGAAGCTTTCTTT. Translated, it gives CSAGTGRITEAFF.

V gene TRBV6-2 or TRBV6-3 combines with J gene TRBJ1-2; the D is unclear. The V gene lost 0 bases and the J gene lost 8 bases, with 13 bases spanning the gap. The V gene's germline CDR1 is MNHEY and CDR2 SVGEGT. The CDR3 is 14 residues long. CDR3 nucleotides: TGTGCCAGCAGTTACTCGGGCGCCACCCCCGGCTACACCTTC. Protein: CASSYSGATPGYTF.

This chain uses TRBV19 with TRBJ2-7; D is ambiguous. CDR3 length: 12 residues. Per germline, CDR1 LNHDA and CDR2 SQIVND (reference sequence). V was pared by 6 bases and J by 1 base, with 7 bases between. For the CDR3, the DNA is TGTGCCAGTAGCACTAAGTCCTACGAGCAGTACTTC. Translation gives CASSTKSYEQYF.

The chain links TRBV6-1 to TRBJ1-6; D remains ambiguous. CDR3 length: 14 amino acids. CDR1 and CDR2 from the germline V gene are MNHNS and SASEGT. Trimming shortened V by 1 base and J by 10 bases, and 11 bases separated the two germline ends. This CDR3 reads CASSEDSPDSPLHF. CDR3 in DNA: TGTGCCAGCAGTGAAGACTCACCAGACTCACCCCTCCACTTT.

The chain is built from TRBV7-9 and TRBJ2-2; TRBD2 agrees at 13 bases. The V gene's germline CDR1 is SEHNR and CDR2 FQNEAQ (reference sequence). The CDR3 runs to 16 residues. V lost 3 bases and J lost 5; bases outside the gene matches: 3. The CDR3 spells CASSLTSGGRTGELFF. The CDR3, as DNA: TGTGCCAGCAGCTTGACTAGCGGGGGGAGGACCGGGGAGCTGTTTTTT.

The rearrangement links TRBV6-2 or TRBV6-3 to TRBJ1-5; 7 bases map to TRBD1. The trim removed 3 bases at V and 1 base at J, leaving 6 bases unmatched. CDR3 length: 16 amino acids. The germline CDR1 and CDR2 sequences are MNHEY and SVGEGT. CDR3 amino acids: CASSYLQGESNQPQHF. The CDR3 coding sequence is TGTGCCAGCAGTTATCTTCAGGGGGAGAGCAATCAGCCCCAGCATTTT.

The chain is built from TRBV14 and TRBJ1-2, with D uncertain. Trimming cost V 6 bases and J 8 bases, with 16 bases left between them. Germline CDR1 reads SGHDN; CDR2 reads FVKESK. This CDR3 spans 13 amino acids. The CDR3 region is CASRPTARGGYTF. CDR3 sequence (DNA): TGTGCCAGCAGGCCTACAGCGCGTGGAGGCTACACCTTC.